This TCR beta chain derives from a study of spatial heterogeneity in lung cancer. Time point in this sample: sample taken at primary tumor resection. Sequencing covered unsorted whole RNA taken from tumor, nontumor lung or frozen PBMC. In its sample, this clonotype was seen a few times. Antigen: not known. MiXCR was run by TCRdb on the 5' RACE reads, yielding one entry per CDR3 protein. There are more than 8,000 distinct CDR3 sequences in the sample; nearly 5.5% occur only once, and over 25% lies in the top ten. V lost 4 bases and J lost 1, with 12 bases in between. The length of the CDR3 is 15 residues. Per germline, CDR1 SNHLY and CDR2 FYNNEI. Points from the study as a whole: Expanded tumor TCRs that were ubiquitous appeared in blood more at resection than follow-up.

The sample in question was PBMCs, obtained at surgery. The rearrangement links TRBV2 to TRBJ2-3; D not certain. The receptor's source is a male donor with early-stage non-small cell lung cancer. In DNA form, the CDR3 reads TGTGCCAGCAGTGCGTTAGCAACCCGCACAGATACGCAGTATTTT. This sequence encodes CASSALATRTDTQYF. Full variable domain (remainder filled in from reference TRBV2 and TRBJ2-3): EPEVTQTPSHQVTQMGQEVILRCVPISNHLYFYWYRQILGQKVEFLVSFYNNEISEKSEIFDDQFSVERPDGSNFTLKIRSTKLEDSAMYFCASSALATRTDTQYFGPGTRLTVL.